Following are 24 T cell receptor beta chains from one sample sequenced in a study of T cells in severe cutaneous drug reactions. Bulk and single-cell libraries used iRepertoire multiplex PCR with TCR subtype-specific primers. After re-calling the multiplex PCR reads, TCRdb lists one entry per CDR3 protein, DNA absent. The ten most abundant clones cover approximately 7.5% of a sample with more than 20,000 distinct CDR3 sequences. Carbamazepine had induced Stevens-Johnson syndrome or toxic epidermal necrolysis in the sequenced donors. The sample taken for sequencing was PBMCs. All receptors come from a human donor with toxic epidermal necrolysis, a severe cutaneous drug reaction.

The genes are TRBV6-2 or TRBV6-3 and TRBJ2-1; the TCRdb call, TRBD2, lacks DNA for checking. CDR1 MNHEY and CDR2 SVGEGT come from the germline V gene. The CDR3 sequence is 13 residues long. The CDR3 reads CASSAFPRDEQFF.

The chain employs TRBV7-9 and TRBJ2-7. The CDR3 length is 13 residues. The germline V gene has CDR1 SEHNR and CDR2 FQNEAQ (reference sequence). The CDR3 loop reads CASSWRGSYEQYF.

CDR3 sequence reads: CASSIKIATNEKLFF. This chain uses TRBV19 with TRBJ1-4. From germline, CDR1 is LNHDA and CDR2 SQIVND (reference sequence). The CDR3 runs 15 residues.

The chain carries TRBV4-1 and TRBJ2-7; TCRdb indicates TRBD1, and absent DNA this call remains unverified. The CDR3 extends over 15 amino acids. Germline lookup yields CDR1 MGHRA and CDR2 YSYEKL. The CDR3 loop reads CASSQGADRAYEQYF.

This clonotype counts as medium-sized by frequency. This CDR3 is CASRGLGRRTGELFF. The chain is built from TRBV6-2 or TRBV6-3 and TRBJ2-2. Germline CDR1 and CDR2: MNHEY and SVGEGT. The CDR3 contains 15 residues.

The chain employs TRBV28 and TRBJ2-3; TCRdb returns TRBD2, unconfirmable since there is no DNA. Per germline, CDR1 MDHEN and CDR2 SYDVKM. There are 19 residues in the CDR3. CDR3 amino acids: CASSYNPSGLAGRSDTQYF.

V is TRBV12-3 or TRBV12-4 and J is TRBJ2-5; TCRdb's assignment of TRBD2 cannot be checked, as there is no DNA. The length of the CDR3 is 13 residues. The CDR3: CASRFGGRETQYF.

The chain links TRBV5-1 to TRBJ1-1; the TCRdb call, TRBD1, lacks DNA for checking. Germline CDR1 SGHRS, CDR2 YFSETQ. The CDR3 has 14 amino acids. CDR3 region: CASSRGGRRTEAFF.

CDR3 loop: CASSIDRPTNNNYGYTF. The chain combines TRBV19 with TRBJ1-2. Germline loops: CDR1 LNHDA, CDR2 SQIVND (reference sequence). This CDR3 has 17 residues.

The J gene is TRBJ2-1, the V gene TRBV20-1; without DNA, the TCRdb call of TRBD2 cannot be checked. The CDR3 length is 16 residues. Per the germline V gene, CDR1 is DFQATT and CDR2 is SNEGSKA (reference sequence). CDR3 in amino acids: CSATPSQGGFYNEQFF.

The chain couples TRBV15 to TRBJ2-1. This CDR3 contains 14 residues. Looked up from germline, CDR1 is LNHNV and CDR2 is YYDKDF (reference sequence). CDR3 region: CATRKGGSYNEQFF.

The chain combines TRBV28 with TRBJ1-1; TCRdb's D call, TRBD1, is unchecked because there is no DNA. Germline-derived CDR1 and CDR2 are MDHEN and SYDVKM. The CDR3 covers 17 residues. CDR3 region: CASRRDKNRAGYTEAFF.

Its frequency marks this clonotype as medium-sized (0.01 to 0.1%). The CDR3 spells CASSPSVNTEAFF. V and J are TRBV9 and TRBJ1-1. The germline gives CDR1 SGDLS, CDR2 YYNGEE. The CDR3 is 13 residues long.

The rearrangement joins TRBV7-2 to TRBJ2-3; with no DNA, the TCRdb D assignment of TRBD2 cannot be verified. Germline V gives CDR1 SGHTA, CDR2 FQGNSA. The CDR3 has 15 residues. The CDR3 sequence is CASSPSVASTDTQYF.

The genes are TRBV20-1 and TRBJ2-7. Germline V lookup: CDR1 DFQATT, CDR2 SNEGSKA (reference sequence). CDR3 size: 14 residues. The CDR3 sequence: CSARDIGAAYEQYF.

The V call is TRBV25-1, the J call TRBJ1-2. Looked up from germline, CDR1 is MGHDK and CDR2 is SYGVNS. The CDR3 runs to 11 residues. The CDR3 reads CASSENYGYTF.

V usage is TRBV28 and J usage is TRBJ1-1; TCRdb selects TRBD1, and the lack of DNA leaves this call unchecked. Per the germline V gene, CDR1 is MDHEN and CDR2 is SYDVKM. This CDR3 is built from 13 residues. The CDR3 protein is CASSHRASTEAFF.

The V gene is TRBV7-2, the J gene TRBJ2-7. Per the germline V gene, CDR1 is SGHTA and CDR2 is FQGNSA. The CDR3 spans 13 residues. This CDR3 reads CASSPQGSHEQYF.

The chain couples TRBV6-6 to TRBJ1-1. The CDR3 is 14 amino acids. The V gene's germline CDR1 is MNHNY and CDR2 SVGAGI (reference sequence). This chain's CDR3 is CASSFQGGSTEAFF.

The CDR3 loop is CSARTGGSTEAFF. The chain combines TRBV29-1 with TRBJ1-1; the TRBD1 assignment by TCRdb is unverifiable without DNA. The germline CDR1 and CDR2 sequences are SQVTM and ANQGSEA. This CDR3 contains 13 residues.

CDR3 sequence reads: CASSNNRQISGYTF. This chain uses TRBV19 with TRBJ1-2. This CDR3 is built from 14 residues. Germline-derived CDR1 and CDR2 are LNHDA and SQIVND (reference sequence).

Frequency places this clonotype as medium-sized. V and J are TRBV29-1 and TRBJ2-5; TCRdb names TRBD1, which stays unverified in the absence of DNA. Germline V gene lookup returns CDR1 SQVTM and CDR2 ANQGSEA. CDR3 size: 12 residues. CDR3: CSVEALIETQYF. The variable domain in full, with the rest retrieved from reference TRBV29-1 and TRBJ2-5, is SAVISQKPSRDICQRGTSLTIQCQVDSQVTMMFWYRQQPGQSLTLIATANQGSEATYESGFVIDKFPISRPNLTFSTLTVSNMSPEDSSIYLCSVEALIETQYFGPGTRLLVL.

The rearrangement joins TRBV19 to TRBJ1-2. Looked up from germline, CDR1 is LNHDA and CDR2 is SQIVND (reference sequence). The CDR3 loop spans 18 amino acids. CDR3 sequence reads: CASSIDSGSLGFNYGYTF.

The gene calls are TRBV9 and TRBJ2-7; without DNA, the TCRdb call of TRBD2 cannot be checked. Germline CDR1 SGDLS, CDR2 YYNGEE. This CDR3 has 15 residues. This CDR3 is CASSVVGDTSYEQYF. The variable domain in full, completed from reference TRBV9 and TRBJ2-7, reads DSGVTQTPKHLITATGQRVTLRCSPRSGDLSVYWYQQSLDQGLQFLIQYYNGEERAKGNILERFSAQQFPDLHSELNLSSLELGDSALYFCASSVVGDTSYEQYFGPGTRLTVT.